The clone carrying this TCR beta chain came up a few times. Its antigen is currently unknown. The donors, all healthy, were Caucasians living in Russia, aged 6 to 90. A sample-barcoded 5' primer and a J-beta primer mix were used in a second PCR of about 7 to 12 cycles. All cDNA molecules were each tagged by a template-switch adaptor with 12 random nucleotides. TCRdb analysed the 5' RACE reads with MiXCR anew, one entry per CDR3 protein. The table lists about 1.1 million distinct CDR3 sequences, more than 30% of them singletons. These data belong to a study of blood T cells in healthy people across ages. The CDR3 has 12 amino acids. Germline V gene lookup returns CDR1 SQVTM and CDR2 ANQGSEA. Trimming pared 0 bases from V and 4 bases from J, leaving 5 bases between. Findings of the study overall: Per million T cells, the diversity of TCR beta decreased roughly linearly as age advanced. Relative to aged donors, long-lived donors carried more naive CD4+ cells and displayed higher diversity.

The sample was blood. The source of this sequence is a man between 18 and 35 years old in good health. The chain carries TRBV29-1 and TRBJ2-3; D gene ambiguous. CDR3 nucleotide sequence: TGCAGCGTTGAAGAAGGCGCAGATACGCAGTATTTT. Its protein product is CSVEEGADTQYF.